This TCR beta chain was sequenced for a study of tumor and adjacent non-tumor tissue in lung cancer (dated by TCRdb to 2016 to 2019). For the study in its entirety: By cancer type, the cohort comprised 12 to 13 adenocarcinoma patients, a couple of squamous cell carcinoma patients and 1 small cell lung cancer patient. Among the approximately 15 patients, ages ranged from about 31 to 85 years, about 10 were men and 5 were women, and disease was TNM stage I to III. Sequencing produced 130,000,000 or so productive TCRbeta reads in total, an average of approximately 4 million reads per sample. The study compared bulk TCRbeta repertoires between lung tumor tissue and matched distant non-tumor lung tissue from around 16 lung cancer patients. For each patient, one tumor sample and one normal lung sample were taken, giving 25 to 30 paired specimens that underwent TCRbeta CDR3 sequencing.

RNA was isolated from bulk unsorted tissue, and RNA quality was assessed with a NanoDrop ND-1000 and an Agilent 2100. The normal lung samples consisted of distant non-tumor tissue collected more than 3 cm from the tumor edge. Donors were newly diagnosed lung cancer patients admitted for thoracic surgery in China between August and November 2014, without prior chemotherapy. Patients who had received previous radiotherapy or chemotherapy, or who had another concurrent cancer, were excluded from the study. Surgical tissue pieces of 1-2 cm3 were preserved in RNAlater solution and were kept at -80 degrees C until use. General study outcomes and caveats: Neither the sequencing platform nor unique molecular identifiers are mentioned in the methods. Because peripheral blood was not sequenced, blood TCRbeta repertoires in the lung cancer patients of the study were not examined. TCR diversity was significantly higher in younger patients, and higher tumor TCR diversity was associated with shorter overall and disease-free survival. A significantly larger cumulative share of the repertoire was made up by the top 100 clones in normal lung than in tumor tissue. Only approximately 16 patients were included in the cohort, and the need for larger samples and more detailed clinical data was noted by the authors. Tumor tissue showed significantly higher TCR diversity (inverse Simpson) than normal lung tissue, at around 450 vs 150 (P = 0.0075, Mann-Whitney U test).

V loses 4 bases at its end and J loses 6 bases; junction bases beyond the gene matches: 5. The CDR3 numbers 15 amino acids, ends counted. Just the 45-base CDR3 DNA is kept, in frame starting at base 1. Based on the germline V gene, the CDR1 and CDR2 sequences are MNHNS and SASEGT. For this clonotype: Its recognized antigen is unknown. A clone one base away is much larger, so this may be a read error. Here the CDR3 omits its conserved ending phenylalanine or tryptophan, so a read error is the likely source.

The library was prepared using multiplex PCR. The sequencer listed for this sample is Illumina HiSeq 2500. Following protocols modified from ARM-PCR, the researchers constructed TCRbeta libraries through three rounds of nested PCR with primers (Table S4). Before sequencing, PCR products of 200-500 bp were excised from the gel and purified with the QIAquick gel extraction kit. The paper's data handling went like this. Trimmomatic was used to clean the reads, FLASH was used to merge the reads into complete CDR3 sequences, and MiTCR was used to assign the reads to V(D)J germline segments. VDJtools was used to compute clonal diversity as the inverse Simpson's index. A read counted as productive if the sequence was in-frame and lacked a premature stop codon. The public reads were run again by TCRdb, first through fastp at Q25 and then through MiXCR, and only productive beta chains were kept. For every CDR3 protein sequence, its rows merge into one entry that carries the most common genes and DNA. These V and J calls rely on TCRdb rather than the paper's analysis. Present in this sample are roughly 75,000 distinct CDR3 sequences, roughly 80% of which were seen just once. Of the sample, 50% to 65% is held by the ten largest clones.

The material sequenced was distant non-tumor lung tissue. The sequence links TRBV6-1 to TRBJ1-4; TRBD1 agrees with 10 junctional bases. The sequence was collected from a man aged 55 to 70 with non-small cell lung cancer. The nucleotide sequence is given as TGTGCCAGCAGTGGGACGACAGGGGGCTATGAAAAACTGTTTCTT. Translated, this is CASSGTTGGYEKLFL.